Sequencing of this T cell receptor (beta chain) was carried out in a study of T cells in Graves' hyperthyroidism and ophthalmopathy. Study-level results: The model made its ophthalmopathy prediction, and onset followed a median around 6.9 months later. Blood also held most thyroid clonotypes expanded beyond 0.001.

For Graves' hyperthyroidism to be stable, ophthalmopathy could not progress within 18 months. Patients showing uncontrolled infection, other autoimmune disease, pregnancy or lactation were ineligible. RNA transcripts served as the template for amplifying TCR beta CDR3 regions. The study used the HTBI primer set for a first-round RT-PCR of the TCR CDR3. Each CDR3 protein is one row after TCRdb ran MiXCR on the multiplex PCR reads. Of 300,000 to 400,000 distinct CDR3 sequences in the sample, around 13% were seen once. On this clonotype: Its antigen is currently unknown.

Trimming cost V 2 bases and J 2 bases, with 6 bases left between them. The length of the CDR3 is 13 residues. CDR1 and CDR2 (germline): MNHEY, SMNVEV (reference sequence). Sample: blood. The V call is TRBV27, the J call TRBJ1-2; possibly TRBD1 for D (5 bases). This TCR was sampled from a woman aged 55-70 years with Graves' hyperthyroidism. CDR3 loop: CASSLHRNYGYTF. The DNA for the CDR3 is TGTGCCAGCAGTTTACACAGGAACTATGGCTACACCTTC.